The 19 T cell receptor beta chains in this list originate from one sample, sequenced in a study of blood T cell repertoires in COVID-19. Clones were read by immunoSEQ multiplex PCR, and TCRdb kept only the in-frame ones, dropping some. Among a few hundred thousand clones listed, roughly 86% were seen once. The sample comprised PBMCs or T cells enriched from blood (not recorded which). These TCRs come from a woman aged 25 to 45 who had recovered from COVID-19.

The CDR3, as DNA: TGTGCCAGCAGCTTATCAGGGGGATCCTACAATGAGCAGTTCTTC. Protein product: CASSLSGGSYNEQFF. V and J are TRBV7-9 and TRBJ2-1; TRBD1 matches at 7 bases. The CDR3 extends over 15 amino acids. Germline trimming cut 2 bases from V and 1 base from J; bases unmatched to any gene: 2. The germline gives CDR1 SEHNR, CDR2 FQNEAQ (reference sequence).

The chain recombines TRBV10-3 with TRBJ1-2, with D uncertain. Trimming shortened V by 0 bases and J by 8 bases, and 7 bases separated the two germline ends. This CDR3 region has 12 residues. The germline V gene encodes CDR1 ENHRY and CDR2 SYGVKD. Here the CDR3 reads CAISESLMGYTF. CDR3 coding DNA: TGTGCCATCAGTGAGTCCTTAATGGGCTACACCTTC.

In nucleotides, the CDR3 is TGTGCCAGCAGTTTTTTCGGGACAGGGAACACCGGGGAGCTGTTTTTT. It is translated as CASSFFGTGNTGELFF. The chain recombines TRBV28 with TRBJ2-2, with 8 nucleotides matching TRBD1. After removal of 3 bases from V and 1 base from J, the junction contained 4 bases not matched to a gene. The CDR3 totals 16 residues. Germline V lookup: CDR1 MDHEN, CDR2 SYDVKM.

The J gene is TRBJ2-2, the V gene TRBV19; 9 nucleotides match TRBD1. V trimming: 7 bases; J trimming: 3 bases; junction bases outside the gene matches: 9. CDR3 length equals 16 residues. Per the germline V gene, CDR1 is LNHDA and CDR2 is SQIVND (reference sequence). The CDR3 DNA is TGTGCCAGTATCCCGGGGACAGGGCGGTACACCGGGGAGCTGTTTTTT. Its translation is CASIPGTGRYTGELFF.

The chain employs TRBV18 and TRBJ2-1; 9 positions agree with TRBD2. Germline V CDR1 and CDR2: KGHSH, LQKENI. This CDR3 is built from 14 residues. V lost 2 bases and J lost 10; bases outside the gene matches: 6. CDR3 region: CASSPKRGVVEQFF. CDR3 bases: TGTGCCAGCTCACCAAAGCGGGGGGTCGTAGAGCAGTTCTTC.

The chain couples TRBV7-9 to TRBJ2-1; 10 nucleotides line up with TRBD2. There are 16 residues in the CDR3. V dropped 6 bases and J dropped 3; count of bases not matched to a gene: 8. The germline V gene has CDR1 SEHNR and CDR2 FQNEAQ (reference sequence). CDR3: CASSLLAGLSYNEQFF. The CDR3 nucleotides are TGTGCCAGCAGTTTACTAGCGGGATTGAGCTACAATGAGCAGTTCTTC.

The rearrangement links TRBV19 to TRBJ2-4, with D perhaps matching TRBD2 (5 bases). Germline values: CDR1 LNHDA, CDR2 SQIVND (reference sequence). This CDR3 comprises 14 residues. V dropped 10 bases and J dropped 1 base, with 14 bases sitting between them. The CDR3 DNA is TGTGCCACTCTGGTCCCGGGGGCCAAAAACATTCAGTACTTC. Amino acids: CATLVPGAKNIQYF.

Only one count was recorded for this clone. The CDR3, as DNA: TGCAGCGTTGAAATTAGCGGACGCACAGATACGCAGTATTTT. It encodes CSVEISGRTDTQYF. This sequence joins TRBV29-1 and TRBJ2-3; TRBD2 is a possible D gene (6 bases). Germline V gene sequence: CDR1 SQVTM, CDR2 ANQGSEA. The ends were cut back, 2 bases at V and 1 base at J, with 10 bases in the middle. The CDR3 spans 14 residues.

This clone has a single count. This chain connects TRBV11-2 to TRBJ2-1; 7 bases align to TRBD2. Germline CDR1 is SGHAT and CDR2 is FQNNGV. The CDR3 consists of 18 residues. The V and J ends lost 1 base and 4 bases, in that order; junction bases with no gene match: 13. The CDR3 is CASSLVGGWDGRYNEQFF. Here the CDR3 DNA reads TGTGCCAGCAGCTTAGTTGGCGGGTGGGACGGGAGGTACAATGAGCAGTTCTTC.

This chain joins TRBV19 and TRBJ1-6; maybe TRBD1 (6 bases). Trimming took off 4 bases at V and 14 bases at J, with 15 bases between the two ends. Germline V CDR1 and CDR2: LNHDA, SQIVND (reference sequence). The CDR3 sequence is 13 residues long. The CDR3 region is CASSTSDGGSLHF. The CDR3 DNA reads as TGTGCCAGTAGTACGAGCGATGGGGGCTCCCTCCACTTT.

The chain has TRBV14 and TRBJ2-7; TRBD1 agrees at 8 bases. Trimming took 4 bases from V and 5 from J; bases not matched to a gene: 4. In germline, CDR1 is SGHDN, CDR2 FVKESK. There are 13 residues in the CDR3. The CDR3 sequence: CASSLDRVDEQYF. The CDR3, as DNA: TGTGCCAGCAGCCTGGACAGGGTTGACGAGCAGTACTTC.

The chain combines TRBV4-1 with TRBJ2-7; possible D gene TRBD1, 5 bases. Germline V gene data show CDR1 as MGHRA and CDR2 as YSYEKL. V lost 5 bases and J lost 6, with 17 bases in between. The CDR3 covers 14 residues. The CDR3 DNA reads TGCGCCAGCAGCTCCCCGGCCCAGGGCACCGAGCAGTACTTC. The encoded protein is CASSSPAQGTEQYF.

V gene TRBV5-1 combines with J gene TRBJ2-2; possibly TRBD2 for D (5 bases). Trimming took 0 bases from V and 6 from J, leaving 12 bases between them. The CDR3 consists of 15 residues. CDR1 is SGHRS and CDR2 is YFSETQ in the germline V gene. For the CDR3, the DNA is TGCGCCAGCAGCTTGGTACCGGGAAGACCCGGGGAGCTGTTTTTT. This translates into CASSLVPGRPGELFF.

The gene calls are TRBV28 and TRBJ1-2; 9 nucleotides agree with TRBD1. Trimming took 8 bases from V and 8 from J; bases not matched to a gene: 12. Germline-derived CDR1 and CDR2 are MDHEN and SYDVKM. CDR3 length: 14 amino acids. This CDR3 is CASFFPGQGLGYTF. DNA for the CDR3: TGTGCCAGCTTTTTTCCGGGACAGGGTTTAGGCTACACCTTC.

The chain couples TRBV5-4 to TRBJ2-3; 10 nucleotides agree with TRBD2. The germline V gene has CDR1 SGHNT and CDR2 YYREEE (reference sequence). The J segment lost 3 bases and the V segment lost 0 bases, leaving 4 bases of the junction unmatched. The CDR3 has 16 amino acids. CDR3 nucleotide sequence: TGTGCCAGCAGCTTGGTAGTAGCGGGAGGAACAGATACGCAGTATTTT. This codes for CASSLVVAGGTDTQYF. Looking up the rest from reference TRBV5-4 and TRBJ2-3 gives the full variable domain: ETGVTQSPTHLIKTRGQQVTLRCSSQSGHNTVSWYQQALGQGPQFIFQYYREEENGRGNFPPRFSGLQFPNYSSELNVNALELDDSALYLCASSLVVAGGTDTQYFGPGTRLTVL.

The CDR3 region is CASSLGTSGPTGELFF. In DNA, the CDR3 is TGTGCCAGCAGCCTCGGGACTAGCGGACCTACCGGGGAGCTGTTTTTT. V usage is TRBV7-2 and J usage is TRBJ2-2; 11 bases line up with TRBD2. This CDR3 is 16 amino acids long. V gave up 5 bases and J gave up 5 bases; unmatched junction bases: 7. Germline-derived CDR1 and CDR2 are SGHTA and FQGNSA.

V is TRBV28 and J is TRBJ1-1, with a possible D match to TRBD1 (5 bases). The length of the CDR3 is 17 residues. V gave up 6 bases and J gave up 3 bases, with 23 bases separating them. The V gene's germline CDR1 is MDHEN and CDR2 SYDVKM. In DNA form, the CDR3 reads TGTGCCAGCAGCGTGGGGGGTGGCGGCCGTCGAGACACTGAAGCTTTCTTT. Translation gives CASSVGGGGRRDTEAFF. The full variable domain, rest sourced from reference TRBV28 and TRBJ1-1, is DVKVTQSSRYLVKRTGEKVFLECVQDMDHENMFWYRQDPGLGLRLIYFSYDVKMKEKGDIPEGYSVSREKKERFSLILESASTNQTSMYLCASSVGGGGRRDTEAFFGQGTRLTVV.

The chain recombines TRBV4-1 with TRBJ2-5; TRBD2 matches 13 bases. Germline CDR1 and CDR2: MGHRA and YSYEKL. V lost 2 bases and J lost 5; bases outside the gene matches: 8. CDR3 length: 17 residues. As DNA, the CDR3 is TGCGCCAGCAGCCAACTAGGACTAGCGGGAGTTGGGGAGACCCAGTACTTC. It translates to CASSQLGLAGVGETQYF.

This sequence joins TRBV5-1 and TRBJ1-2; TRBD1 might be the D (5 bases). The V and J ends lost 0 bases and 5 bases respectively, with 17 bases between them. The CDR3 loop spans 16 amino acids. In germline, CDR1 is SGHRS, CDR2 YFSETQ. The CDR3, as DNA: TGCGCCAGCAGCTTGGTCTCTGGGCGGGGGAGATATGGCTACACCTTC. Protein product: CASSLVSGRGRYGYTF.